These 4 T cell receptor beta chains were all obtained from the same sample, sequenced in a study of brain T cells in children with intractable seizures (dated by TCRdb to 2020 to 2023). Library preparation was by the immunoSEQ multiplex PCR assay. This is the immuneACCESS table as TCRdb keeps it, with only in-frame sequences that have V and J called. A part of the clones is gone; compared with another copy, unresolved V genes explain less than half, and the rest is unexplained. This sample has about 41,000 clones in its table, and more than 80% of those were observed once. The ten largest account for about 6% of the sample. This specimen's time point label, per the study, means: resected brain tissue, or blood drawn just prior to surgery. The input for sequencing was peripheral blood, taken at surgery. These receptors were taken from a girl aged 2-10 years with tuberous sclerosis and intractable seizures.

The chain combines TRBV14 with TRBJ1-1; D gene unclear. CDR3 length: 15 amino acids. Trimming pared 8 bases from V and 3 bases from J, leaving 19 bases between. CDR1 and CDR2 (germline): SGHDN, FVKESK. CDR3 DNA sequence: TGTGCCAGCTGGGAGGGAGGGAGGATAGACACTGAAGCTTTCTTT. It specifies CASWEGGRIDTEAFF.

V gene TRBV9 combines with J gene TRBJ2-1, with 8 bases fitting TRBD2. With 0 bases clipped from V and 0 bases from J, the junction kept 11 bases outside the gene matches. In germline, CDR1 is SGDLS, CDR2 YYNGEE. The CDR3 has 19 amino acids. This CDR3 reads CASSVGSKSGGFSYNEQFF. The CDR3 nucleotides read TGTGCCAGCAGCGTAGGATCGAAGAGCGGGGGTTTCTCCTACAATGAGCAGTTCTTC. Together with reference TRBV9 and TRBJ2-1, the CDR3 gives the full variable domain: DSGVTQTPKHLITATGQRVTLRCSPRSGDLSVYWYQQSLDQGLQFLIQYYNGEERAKGNILERFSAQQFPDLHSELNLSSLELGDSALYFCASSVGSKSGGFSYNEQFFGPGTRLTVL.

The chain carries TRBV9 and TRBJ1-2, with D unclear. Trimming pared 5 bases from V and 7 bases from J, leaving 3 bases between. The CDR3 sequence is 9 residues long. Germline values: CDR1 SGDLS, CDR2 YYNGEE. The CDR3 bases are TGTGCCAGCAGTAGTGGCTACACCTTC. Translating it yields CASSSGYTF. Full variable domain (rest looked up from reference TRBV9 and TRBJ1-2): DSGVTQTPKHLITATGQRVTLRCSPRSGDLSVYWYQQSLDQGLQFLIQYYNGEERAKGNILERFSAQQFPDLHSELNLSSLELGDSALYFCASSSGYTFGSGTRLTVV.

V gene TRBV29-1 combines with J gene TRBJ1-1, with D perhaps matching TRBD1 (5 bases). The CDR3 length is 14 residues. The germline V gene has CDR1 SQVTM and CDR2 ANQGSEA. Between the trimmed V and J ends, which lost 3 bases and 7 bases, there was a span of 18 bases. CDR3 amino acids: CSVDRTVGAGEAFF. For the CDR3, the DNA is TGCAGCGTTGACCGGACGGTTGGGGCGGGTGAAGCTTTCTTT.